This T cell receptor beta chain emerged from a study of CD8+CD57+ T cells in acquired aplastic anemia. The length of the CDR3 is 14 residues. Trimming at V came to 0 bases and at J to 4 bases, leaving 0 bases not matched to a gene. The germline gives CDR1 SGHVS, CDR2 FQNEAQ. Genomic DNA acted as the template from which TCR beta VDJ combination and CDR3 sequence profiling were carried out. Via MiXCR, TCRdb re-called the reads, giving one row per CDR3 protein. The table lists a few hundred thousand distinct CDR3 sequences, roughly 80% of them singletons, with approximately 42% in the top ten. Patients sequenced had flow cytometry evidence of CD8+CD57+ cell expansion. The table lists this clonotype with a few counts.

The rearrangement uses TRBV7-8 and TRBJ2-1, with 7 bases that match TRBD2. The sample consisted of sorted CD4+, CD8+, or CD8+CD57+ T cells (not recorded which) from PBMCs. This clonotype was obtained from a human donor with aplastic anemia. The chain's CDR3 is CASSLAGGYNEQFF. The CDR3 nucleotides read TGTGCCAGCAGCTTAGCGGGAGGGTACAATGAGCAGTTCTTC.